These 22 T cell receptor beta chains came from one sample sequenced in a study of shared clonotypes between healthy human individuals. Measured with immunoSEQ multiplex PCR; TCRdb has only the in-frame clones, and not every one. The sample holds about 2.3 million clones, 80% to 95% seen once. What was sequenced was naive CD4+ T cells from PBMCs. Specified subset: CD45RA+ positively selected. These receptors came from a man between 18 and 35 years old in good health. Some clones in this sample may be carry-over from other donors' samples.

A remark on this clone: One end of the junction is discordant with germline, which a read error may explain. The V call is TRBV7-9, the J call TRBJ2-5; TRBD2 aligns across 12 bases. This CDR3 is 12 amino acids long. Looked up from germline, CDR1 is SEHNR and CDR2 is FQNEAQ (reference sequence). The CDR3 region is CASSFSTSGSHF. CDR3 nucleotides: TGTGCCAGCAGCTTCTCGACTAGCGGGAGCCACTTC.

The genes are TRBV28 and TRBJ2-7; maybe TRBD2 (5 bases). The germline CDR1 and CDR2 sequences are MDHEN and SYDVKM. The ends were cut back, 4 bases at V and 0 bases at J, with 13 bases in the middle. CDR3 length: 15 amino acids. CDR3 loop: CASSSPSGDSYEQYF. CDR3 DNA: TGTGCCAGCAGTTCCCCCTCCGGGGACTCCTACGAGCAGTACTTC.

The genes are TRBV2 and TRBJ2-7; D is unclear. V gave up 3 bases and J gave up 4 bases, with 13 bases separating them. The CDR3 has 14 residues. The germline V gene encodes CDR1 SNHLY and CDR2 FYNNEI. The DNA for the CDR3 is TGTGCCAGCAGTGAGGTCCCTGGGGTTTACGAGCAGTACTTC. This gives the protein CASSEVPGVYEQYF.

This clone was found a few times. The V gene is TRBV4-1, the J gene TRBJ1-5; D is perhaps TRBD1 (5 bases). V was pared by 0 bases and J by 3 bases, with 9 bases between. This CDR3 contains 15 residues. The germline V gene has CDR1 MGHRA and CDR2 YSYEKL. CDR3 sequence reads: CASSQEQANNQPQHF. The CDR3, as DNA: TGCGCCAGCAGCCAAGAACAGGCTAACAATCAGCCCCAGCATTTT.

The chain is built from TRBV9 and TRBJ2-5; unclear D gene. The germline CDR1 and CDR2 sequences are SGDLS and YYNGEE. This CDR3 is 13 amino acids long. V was pared by 0 bases and J by 5 bases, with 8 bases between. The CDR3 reads CASSVGSSETQYF. DNA of the CDR3: TGTGCCAGCAGCGTAGGTTCCTCTGAGACCCAGTACTTC.

The J gene is TRBJ2-1, the V gene TRBV7-2, with TRBD2 matching over 12 bases. Trimming cost V 7 bases and J 9 bases; bases outside gene matches: 13. Germline V gene data show CDR1 as SGHTA and CDR2 as FQGNSA. This CDR3 spans 16 amino acids. The CDR3 nucleotides read TGTGCCAGCACCCCCCCCTCTAGCGGGAGGGCCGTTGAGCAGTTCTTC. Its translation is CASTPPSSGRAVEQFF.

The gene calls are TRBV12-2 and TRBJ1-1; TRBD1 was called by the table and not checked on the DNA. TRBV12-2 is a recognized pseudogene. This CDR3 region has 16 residues. The CDR3 reads CASRFMDRVFSPGAFF. As DNA, the CDR3 is TGTGCAAGTCGCTTTATGGACAGGGTGTTTTCCCCCGGGGCTTTCTTT.

V and J are TRBV5-4 and TRBJ2-7, with 11 bases matching TRBD1. The junction had 12 bases not matched to a gene; V was cut back by 6 bases and J by 4 bases. Germline V gives CDR1 SGHNT, CDR2 YYREEE (reference sequence). CDR3 length equals 16 residues. CDR3 bases: TGTGCCAGCACCGTTAACCCCGGGACAGGGGGGTACGAGCAGTACTTC. This gives the protein CASTVNPGTGGYEQYF. The variable domain in full, completed from reference TRBV5-4 and TRBJ2-7, reads ETGVTQSPTHLIKTRGQQVTLRCSSQSGHNTVSWYQQALGQGPQFIFQYYREEENGRGNFPPRFSGLQFPNYSSELNVNALELDDSALYLCASTVNPGTGGYEQYFGPGTRLTVT.

The V gene is TRBV7-9, the J gene TRBJ2-5; possibly TRBD1 or TRBD2 for D (5 bases each). V was clipped by 1 base and J by 2 bases, with 11 bases between them. This CDR3 contains 15 residues. CDR1 SEHNR and CDR2 FQNEAQ come from the germline V gene (reference sequence). CDR3 amino acids: CASSLGGTAQETQYF. The CDR3 nucleotides read TGTGCCAGCAGCTTAGGGGGGACGGCACAAGAGACCCAGTACTTC.

The rearrangement joins TRBV18 to TRBJ2-3; possibly TRBD2 for D (6 bases). Deletions cut 3 bases from V and 4 bases from J, with 14 bases between. This CDR3 is built from 15 residues. The germline V gene has CDR1 KGHSH and CDR2 LQKENI. Here the CDR3 DNA reads TGTGCCAGCTCACCGACTAGTGGGGTCCCAGATACGCAGTATTTT. Translation: CASSPTSGVPDTQYF.

V usage is TRBV6-1 and J usage is TRBJ1-2; D is uncertain. Germline CDR1 is MNHNS and CDR2 is SASEGT. V shed 3 bases and J shed 8 bases, with 13 bases lying between them. The CDR3 sequence is 13 residues long. CDR3 nucleotides: TGTGCCAGCAGTGACCCACTGCTAGGCGGCTACACCTTC. This translates into CASSDPLLGGYTF.

The genes are TRBV28 and TRBJ2-5; 9 positions agree with TRBD1. Germline assignment: CDR1 MDHEN and CDR2 SYDVKM. After removal of 5 bases from V and 6 bases from J, the junction contained 1 base not matched to a gene. The CDR3 covers 12 residues. The CDR3 reads CASSGTGKTQYF. CDR3 sequence (DNA): TGTGCCAGCAGTGGGACAGGGAAGACCCAGTACTTC.

The gene calls are TRBV28 and TRBJ1-1; 9 positions agree with TRBD1. This CDR3 comprises 16 residues. Germline-derived CDR1 and CDR2 are MDHEN and SYDVKM. V shed 6 bases, J shed 1 base, and the junction held 9 bases outside the gene matches. The CDR3 reads CASRTPGTGTNTEAFF. The CDR3 DNA is TGTGCCAGCAGAACTCCCGGGACAGGGACGAACACTGAAGCTTTCTTT.

Points on this clone: Other DNA sequences in the same sample also yield this CDR3. The J gene is TRBJ2-7, the V gene TRBV28, with unresolved D. Germline V gene data show CDR1 as MDHEN and CDR2 as SYDVKM. Trimming removed 6 bases from V and 0 bases from J, with 6 bases in between. The CDR3 spans 12 residues. The CDR3 region has the DNA TGTGCCAGCAGGGGTCCCTCCTACGAGCAGTACTTC. The encoded protein is CASRGPSYEQYF.

The chain employs TRBV13 and TRBJ1-3; D is unclear. The ends were cut back, 2 bases at V and 3 bases at J, with 5 bases in the middle. Germline V gene data show CDR1 as PRHDT and CDR2 as FYEKMQ (reference sequence). The CDR3 loop spans 13 amino acids. The CDR3 sequence: CASSLRDGNTIYF. The CDR3 DNA follows: TGTGCCAGCAGCTTAAGGGATGGAAACACCATATATTTT.

CDR3 DNA sequence: TGTGCCAGCACCCCGGGACTAGCAATAAACAATGAGCAGTTCTTC. Translated: CASTPGLAINNEQFF. The chain combines TRBV4-2 with TRBJ2-1; 9 nucleotides agree with TRBD2. Trimming cost V 7 bases and J 5 bases; bases outside gene matches: 9. Germline-derived CDR1 and CDR2 are LGHNA and YNFKEQ. The CDR3 runs 15 residues.

This chain connects TRBV2 to TRBJ2-2; TRBD1 agrees at 7 bases. Germline V CDR1 and CDR2: SNHLY, FYNNEI. The CDR3 covers 14 residues. Trimming removed 9 bases from V and 4 bases from J; junction bases left unmatched: 8. The CDR3 is CASSTGTATGELFF. For the CDR3, the DNA is TGTGCCAGTAGTACTGGGACAGCCACCGGGGAGCTGTTTTTT.

This clone was seen only once. The chain combines TRBV7-7 with TRBJ2-7, with 8 nucleotides matching TRBD2. Germline V gene lookup returns CDR1 SSHAT and CDR2 FNYEAQ (reference sequence). The CDR3 has 14 amino acids. Unmatched junction bases numbered 4, after V lost 4 bases and J lost 2 bases. For the CDR3, the DNA is TGTGCCAGCAGCTCTGGGGGACTAGCCTACGAGCAGTACTTC. Residues: CASSSGGLAYEQYF. The full variable domain, with the rest looked up from reference TRBV7-7 and TRBJ2-7, is GAGVSQSPRYKVTKRGQDVTLRCDPISSHATLYWYQQALGQGPEFLTYFNYEAQPDKSGLPSDRFSAERPEGSISTLTIQRTEQRDSAMYRCASSSGGLAYEQYFGPGTRLTVT.

The genes are TRBV5-4 and TRBJ1-1; 11 nucleotides line up with TRBD1. This CDR3 contains 18 residues. The V gene end was trimmed by 0 bases and the J gene end by 3 bases; junction bases not matched to a gene: 10. Germline V gene data show CDR1 as SGHNT and CDR2 as YYREEE (reference sequence). CDR3 sequence reads: CASSLVPVRGQGDTEAFF. In DNA form, the CDR3 reads TGTGCCAGCAGCTTGGTACCAGTCCGGGGACAGGGGGACACTGAAGCTTTCTTT.

The rearrangement joins TRBV7-9 to TRBJ2-1; 10 bases are a match to TRBD2. Looked up from germline, CDR1 is SEHNR and CDR2 is FQNEAQ (reference sequence). The CDR3 spans 19 residues. The trim removed 5 bases at V and 1 base at J, leaving 14 bases unmatched. CDR3 protein: CASSPKREGRGWSYNEQFF. The CDR3 DNA reads as TGTGCCAGCAGCCCGAAGCGGGAGGGCCGGGGGTGGTCCTACAATGAGCAGTTCTTC. The full variable domain, in which reference TRBV7-9 and TRBJ2-1 provide the parts outside the CDR3, is DTGVSQNPRHKITKRGQNVTFRCDPISEHNRLYWYRQTLGQGPEFLTYFQNEAQLEKSRLLSDRFSAERPKGSFSTLEIQRTEQGDSAMYLCASSPKREGRGWSYNEQFFGPGTRLTVL.

The rearrangement joins TRBV5-1 to TRBJ2-5; 9 nucleotides match TRBD2. The ends lost 0 bases at V and 4 bases at J; junction bases unmatched: 10. CDR3 length: 17 residues. CDR1 and CDR2 from the germline V gene are SGHRS and YFSETQ. Written as DNA, the CDR3 is TGCGCCAGCAGCTTGGTCTTCGCGGGAGGGCCTGGAGAGACCCAGTACTTC. It translates to CASSLVFAGGPGETQYF.

The chain has TRBV2 and TRBJ1-2; no reliable D call. V was shortened by 2 bases and J by 1 base, with 14 bases between the two germline ends. The CDR3 runs 16 residues. CDR1 is SNHLY, CDR2 FYNNEI, per germline. As DNA, the CDR3 is TGTGCCAGCAGTGAACTGTCCCCATCGGGTAACTATGGCTACACCTTC. It codes for CASSELSPSGNYGYTF.